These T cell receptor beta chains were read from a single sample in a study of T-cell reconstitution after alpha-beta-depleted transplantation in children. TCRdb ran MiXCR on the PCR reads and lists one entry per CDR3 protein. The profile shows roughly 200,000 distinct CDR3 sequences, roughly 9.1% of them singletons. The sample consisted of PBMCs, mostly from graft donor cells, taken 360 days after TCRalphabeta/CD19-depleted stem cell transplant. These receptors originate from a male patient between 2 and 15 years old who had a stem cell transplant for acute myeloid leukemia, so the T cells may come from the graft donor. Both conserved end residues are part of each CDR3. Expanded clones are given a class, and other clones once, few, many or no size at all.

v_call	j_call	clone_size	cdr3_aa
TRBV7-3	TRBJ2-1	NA	CASSSFPGTSGRTLYNEQFF
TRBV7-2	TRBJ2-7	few	CASSLWGHEQYF
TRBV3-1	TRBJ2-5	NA	CASSRPPGLAGSGQETQYF
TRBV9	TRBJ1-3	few	CASSVGVRENTIYF
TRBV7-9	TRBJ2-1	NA	CASSFRLAGDNEQFF
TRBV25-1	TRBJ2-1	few	CASSEIDSNNEQFF
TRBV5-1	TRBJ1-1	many	CASSLQRTGGHTEAFF
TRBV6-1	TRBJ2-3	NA	CASSTQLGIADTQYF
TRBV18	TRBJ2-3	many	CASSDRDLGDTQYF
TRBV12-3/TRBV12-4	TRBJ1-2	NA	CASRPRGERGGYTF
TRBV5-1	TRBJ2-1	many	CASSLAIDNEQFF
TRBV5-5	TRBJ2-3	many	CASSLGQGATHTQYF
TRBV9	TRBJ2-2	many	CASSVWGTGELFF
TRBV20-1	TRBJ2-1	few	CSASGGPENYNEQFF
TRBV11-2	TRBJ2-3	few	CASSRLGRSRSSTDTQYF
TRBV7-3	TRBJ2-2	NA	CASSLIGPGLAYAGELFF
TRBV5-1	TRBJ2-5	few	CASSQKPQYF
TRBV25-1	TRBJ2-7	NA	CASSELAGPHEQYF
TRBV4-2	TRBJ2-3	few	CASSQDRSGRVISTDTQYF
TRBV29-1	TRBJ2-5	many	CSAFTTAMKTQYF
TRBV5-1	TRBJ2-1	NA	CASSPSVREQFF
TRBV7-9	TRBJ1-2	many	CASSPRTGVGYTF
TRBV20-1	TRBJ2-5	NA	CSARVLAYPRAQYF
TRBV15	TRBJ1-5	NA	CATSNSWGSNQPQHF